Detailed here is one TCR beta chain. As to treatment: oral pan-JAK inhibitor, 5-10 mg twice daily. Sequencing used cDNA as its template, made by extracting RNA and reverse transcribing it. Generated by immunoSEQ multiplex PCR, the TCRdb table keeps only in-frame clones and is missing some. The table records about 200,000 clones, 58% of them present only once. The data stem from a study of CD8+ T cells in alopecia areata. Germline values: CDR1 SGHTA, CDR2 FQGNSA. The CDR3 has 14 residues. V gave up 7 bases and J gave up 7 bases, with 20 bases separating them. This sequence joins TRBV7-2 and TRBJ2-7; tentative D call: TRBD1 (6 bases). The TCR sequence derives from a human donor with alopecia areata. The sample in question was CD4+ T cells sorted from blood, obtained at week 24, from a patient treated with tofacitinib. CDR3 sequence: CASNVGASVGEQYF. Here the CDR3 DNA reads TGTGCCAGCAACGTGGGGGCCTCGGTGGGAGAGCAGTACTTC. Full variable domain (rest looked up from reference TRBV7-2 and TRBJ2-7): GAGVSQSPSNKVTEKGKDVELRCDPISGHTALYWYRQSLGQGLEFLIYFQGNSAPDKSGLPSDRFSAERTGGSVSTLTIQRTQQEDSAVYLCASNVGASVGEQYFGPGTRLTVT.